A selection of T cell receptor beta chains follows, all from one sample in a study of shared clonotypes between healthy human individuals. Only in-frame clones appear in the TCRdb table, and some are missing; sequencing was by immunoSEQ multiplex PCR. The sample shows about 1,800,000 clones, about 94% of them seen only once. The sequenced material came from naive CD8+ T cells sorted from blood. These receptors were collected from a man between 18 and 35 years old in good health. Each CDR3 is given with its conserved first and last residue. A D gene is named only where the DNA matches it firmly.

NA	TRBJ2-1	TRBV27	TGTGCCAGCAGAGGTGGGGTCAATGAGCAGTTCTTC	CASRGGVNEQFF
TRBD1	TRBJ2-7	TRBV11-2	TGTGCCAGCAGCTCACAGGGGATTTACGAGCAGTACTTC	CASSSQGIYEQYF
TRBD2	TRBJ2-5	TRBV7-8	TGTGCCAGCAGCTTAGGACTAGCGGGATGGGGGCAAGAGACCCAGTACTTC	CASSLGLAGWGQETQYF
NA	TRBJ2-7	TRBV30	TGTGCCTGGAGTGCAGGGGACGAGCAGTACTTC	CAWSAGDEQYF
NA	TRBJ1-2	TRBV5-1	TGCGCCAGCAGCCCAACGCCCGGGGACCTTATTAACTATGGCTACACCTTC	CASSPTPGDLINYGYTF
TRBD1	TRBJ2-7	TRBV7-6	TGTGCCAGCAGCTTATCCCGAGGGGGCCCGGGAGAGCAGTACTTC	CASSLSRGGPGEQYF
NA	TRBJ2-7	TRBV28	TGTGCCAGCAGGCAGACGGACCTCTCCTACGAGCAGTACTTC	CASRQTDLSYEQYF
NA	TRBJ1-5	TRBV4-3	TGCGCCAGCAGCCAAATCCGGGCCTACAATCAGCCCCAGCATTTT	CASSQIRAYNQPQHF
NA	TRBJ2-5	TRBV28	TGTGCCAGCAGTTTAAGTGGGGTCAAAGAGACCCAGTACTTC	CASSLSGVKETQYF
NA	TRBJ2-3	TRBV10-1	TGCGCCAGCAGTAACGTCGGGACAGATACGCAGTATTTT	CASSNVGTDTQYF
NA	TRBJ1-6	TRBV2	TGTGCCACCTTGGGGACGCACGGTTCCAGTTCACCCCTCCACTTT	CATLGTHGSSSPLHF